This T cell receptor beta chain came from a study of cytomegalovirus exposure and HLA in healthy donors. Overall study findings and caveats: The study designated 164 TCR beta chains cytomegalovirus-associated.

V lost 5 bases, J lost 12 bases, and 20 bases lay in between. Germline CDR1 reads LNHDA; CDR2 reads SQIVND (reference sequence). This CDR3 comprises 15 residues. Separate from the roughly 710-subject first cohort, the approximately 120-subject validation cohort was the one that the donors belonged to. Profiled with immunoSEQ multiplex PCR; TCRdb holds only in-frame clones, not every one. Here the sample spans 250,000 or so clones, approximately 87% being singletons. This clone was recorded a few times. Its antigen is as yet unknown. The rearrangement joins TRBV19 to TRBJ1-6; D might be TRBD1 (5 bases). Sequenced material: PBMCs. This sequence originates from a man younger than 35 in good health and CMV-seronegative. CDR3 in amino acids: CASSAARGTWGPLHF. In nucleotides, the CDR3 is TGTGCCAGTAGTGCCGCGCGGGGGACTTGGGGACCCCTCCACTTT.